This TCR beta chain derives from a study of T cells after posttransplantation cyclophosphamide. General observations from the study: Tissue-infiltrating T cells from skin or gut overlapped little with blood T cells. After PTCy, TRB diversity resembled that of CNI/methotrexate controls. Later post-transplant blood repertoires were often dominated by donor CD8+ memory clones.

Comments on this clone: The antigen is unknown.

Busulfan-fludarabine conditioning, marrow transplant, and cyclophosphamide on days +3 and +4 were administered. Repertoires were generated with immunoSEQ multiplex PCR, while TCRdb's copy carries only in-frame clones and drops some. The counts give several thousand clones, none of them seen only once; 30% to 40% is held by the top ten. Trimming took off 3 bases at V and 6 bases at J, with 20 bases between the two ends. The CDR3 is 16 amino acids. The sequencing used PBMCs, collected after allogeneic stem cell transplant with posttransplant cyclophosphamide. The origin of this receptor is a young adult male patient who received an allogeneic stem cell transplant from a related donor, was CMV-positive, and had acute GVHD only. Some T cells may possibly be graft donor cells. This chain joins TRBV12-3 or TRBV12-4 and TRBJ2-5; tentative D call: TRBD1 (9 bases). Here the CDR3 reads CASSFGGDRDRQTQYF. Written as DNA, the CDR3 is TGTGCCAGCAGTTTCGGGGGGGACAGGGATAGGCAGACCCAGTACTTC.